This entry lists 32 T cell receptor beta chains sequenced from one sample in a study of tumor-infiltrating lymphocytes in oesophageal squamous cell carcinoma. TCRdb independently ran MiXCR on the PCR reads; one entry per CDR3 protein. The sample lists approximately 12,000 distinct CDR3 sequences; around 60% were seen once. Sequenced material: esophageal tumor tissue. The receptor source for this set is a male donor with esophageal squamous cell carcinoma.

This clonotype is labeled medium-sized. DNA of the CDR3: TGTGCCAGCAGTTTTGAGACGGGGGTTCGTGAGACCCAGTACTTC. It is translated as CASSFETGVRETQYF. The rearrangement links TRBV28 to TRBJ2-5, with a weak D call TRBD2 (6 bases). In germline, CDR1 is MDHEN, CDR2 SYDVKM. This CDR3 has 15 residues. V gave up 3 bases and J gave up 5 bases, with 16 bases separating them. Drawing the rest from reference TRBV28 and TRBJ2-5, the complete variable domain is DVKVTQSSRYLVKRTGEKVFLECVQDMDHENMFWYRQDPGLGLRLIYFSYDVKMKEKGDIPEGYSVSREKKERFSLILESASTNQTSMYLCASSFETGVRETQYFGPGTRLLVL.

The V call is TRBV7-2, the J call TRBJ2-5; 7 positions match TRBD1. V lost 2 bases to trimming and J lost 2 bases; unmatched junction nucleotides: 5. CDR1 is SGHTA and CDR2 is FQGNSA in the germline V gene. The CDR3 spans 15 residues. The CDR3 loop reads CASSLWAGGQETQYF. In DNA, the CDR3 is TGTGCCAGCAGCTTATGGGCAGGGGGACAAGAGACCCAGTACTTC.

The chain recombines TRBV27 with TRBJ2-2; TRBD1 agrees at 7 bases. Germline-derived CDR1 and CDR2 are MNHEY and SMNVEV (reference sequence). V lost 2 bases and J lost 5; bases outside the gene matches: 2. The CDR3 has 14 residues. The CDR3 DNA sequence: TGTGCCAGCAGTTTACAGGGGGAAACCGGGGAGCTGTTTTTT. Translating it yields CASSLQGETGELFF.

The chain uses TRBV6-1 and TRBJ1-2; TRBD1 agrees at 7 bases. The length of the CDR3 is 17 residues. With 7 bases clipped from V and 0 bases from J, the junction kept 14 bases outside the gene matches. Germline CDR1 reads MNHNS; CDR2 reads SASEGT. CDR3: CASTYNRDRIANYGYTF. In DNA, the CDR3 is TGTGCCAGCACCTATAACCGGGACAGAATAGCTAACTATGGCTACACCTTC.

The chain uses TRBV6-5 and TRBJ2-4; D could derive from TRBD1 or TRBD2 (6 bases each). Judging by the DNA end, TRBJ2-7 fits better; the J call may be wrong. The CDR3 extends over 15 amino acids. The germline V gene has CDR1 MNHEY and CDR2 SVGAGI. CDR3 bases: TGTGCCAGCAGTTACTCGATTCAAGGGGGGTACGAGCAGTACTTC. Translated: CASSYSIQGGYEQYF.

This sequence joins TRBV7-3 and TRBJ2-4; D is unclear. Gene TRBJ2-5 matches the end of the DNA better, so the J call may be wrong. CDR3 size: 13 residues. CDR1 and CDR2 (germline): SGHTA, FQGTGA. CDR3 in amino acids: CASSLTGLETQYF. CDR3 coding DNA: TGTGCCAGCAGCTTAACGGGTTTGGAGACCCAGTACTTC.

Many counts were recorded for this clonotype. The chain couples TRBV2 to TRBJ2-1; 9 nucleotides match TRBD2. The length of the CDR3 is 16 residues. V dropped 2 bases and J dropped 7; count of bases not matched to a gene: 9. Germline V CDR1 and CDR2: SNHLY, FYNNEI. The CDR3 DNA is TGTGCCAGCAGTGAATTGGGCCTAGCGGGATCTAATGAGCAGTTCTTC. This sequence encodes CASSELGLAGSNEQFF.

With respect to this clonotype: It is likely a read error, because the conserved phenylalanine at the end of the CDR3 is missing. The chain recombines TRBV9 with TRBJ2-3; 12 nucleotides agree with TRBD2. CDR1 and CDR2 (germline): SGDLS, YYNGEE. J lost 1 base, V lost 3 bases, and 12 bases had no gene match. The CDR3 loop spans 19 amino acids. The CDR3 loop is CASSGPLAGGFAGTDTQYV. CDR3 nucleotide sequence: TGTGCCAGCAGCGGACCACTAGCGGGAGGATTTGCAGGCACAGATACGCAGTATGTT.

In regard to this clonotype: As the CDR3 is not closed by the conserved phenylalanine or tryptophan, this likely results from a read error. V usage is TRBV24-1 and J usage is TRBJ2-3, with D uncertain. CDR3 length: 16 amino acids. Looked up from germline, CDR1 is KGHDR and CDR2 is SFDVKD. The ends were cut back, 10 bases at V and 0 bases at J, with 19 bases in the middle. This CDR3 reads CATSPLRSSSTDTQYV. The CDR3 nucleotides are TGTGCCACGTCCCCCCTCAGGTCGTCTAGCACAGATACGCAGTATGTT.

This clonotype was observed once. The chain joins TRBV7-3 to TRBJ2-7, with TRBD1 identical over 8 bases. J gave up 2 bases and V 3 bases, and 3 bases lay outside the gene matches. Per the germline V gene, CDR1 is SGHTA and CDR2 is FQGTGA. The CDR3 runs 14 residues. The CDR3 bases are TGTGCCAGCAGCTTGGGGACAGGAGCCTACGAGCAGTACTTC. This translates into CASSLGTGAYEQYF.

This clonotype came up a few times. The rearrangement joins TRBV7-6 to TRBJ2-1, with 10 positions matching TRBD2. Germline V CDR1 and CDR2: SGHVS, FNYEAQ. Unmatched junction bases numbered 8, after V lost 0 bases and J lost 6 bases. The CDR3 length is 17 residues. The CDR3 reads CASSLARVAGGGNEQFF. The CDR3 DNA is TGTGCCAGCAGCTTAGCAAGGGTAGCGGGAGGTGGCAATGAGCAGTTCTTC.

CDR3 amino acids: CASSLASLAEQFF. The CDR3 nucleotides are TGTGCCAGCAGCTTAGCGAGTTTGGCAGAGCAGTTCTTC. The V gene is TRBV7-6, the J gene TRBJ2-5; no firm D call. The J call could be wrong; TRBJ2-1 is a better fit for the DNA end. Germline CDR1 reads SGHVS; CDR2 reads FNYEAQ. The CDR3 covers 13 residues.

This clonotype came up a few times. This may be a read error: a much more frequent sequence differs by one nucleotide. The V and J genes are TRBV27 and TRBJ2-6; unclear D gene. The J call may be in error: the DNA end matches TRBJ2-1 better. Germline V gives CDR1 MNHEY, CDR2 SMNVEV (reference sequence). The CDR3 runs 13 residues. CDR3 coding DNA: TGTGCCAGCAGTTTGGTATACTCCTACGAGCAGTTCTTC. It specifies CASSLVYSYEQFF.

The rearrangement links TRBV6-8 to TRBJ2-3; 9 positions agree with TRBD2. The ends lost 7 bases at V and 2 bases at J; junction bases unmatched: 7. This CDR3 contains 15 residues. In germline, CDR1 is MNHGY, CDR2 SAAAGT. The CDR3 nucleotides read TGTGCCAGCATGGGACTAGCTCGCCACACAGATACGCAGTATTTT. This encodes CASMGLARHTDTQYF.

This clonotype has more than one count but fewer than ten. The chain uses TRBV7-2 and TRBJ2-1, with D unresolved. The germline gives CDR1 SGHTA, CDR2 FQGNSA. The V and J ends lost 3 bases and 8 bases respectively, with 11 bases between them. The CDR3 extends over 13 amino acids. For the CDR3, the DNA is TGTGCCAGCAGCTTTCGGCGGCGCGATGAGCAGTTCTTC. Residues: CASSFRRRDEQFF.

This clonotype was recorded at least ten times. This chain links TRBV7-9 with TRBJ2-5; weak D call: TRBD1 (6 bases). In germline, CDR1 is SEHNR, CDR2 FQNEAQ (reference sequence). Trimming took 0 bases from V and 2 from J, leaving 16 bases between them. This CDR3 spans 17 amino acids. Written as DNA, the CDR3 is TGTGCCAGCAGCTTAGCGACAGGTCGTTATGGGCAAGAGACCCAGTACTTC. Residues: CASSLATGRYGQETQYF.

This clonotype was observed at least ten times. This rearrangement joins TRBV19 to TRBJ2-1, with 7 positions matching TRBD2. Germline CDR1 LNHDA, CDR2 SQIVND (reference sequence). With 3 bases clipped from V and 9 bases from J, the junction kept 8 bases outside the gene matches. The CDR3 has 14 amino acids. CDR3 amino acids: CASSIGGSSPEQFF. The CDR3 coding sequence is TGTGCCAGTAGTATCGGCGGGAGTAGTCCTGAGCAGTTCTTC. Supplemented by reference TRBV19 and TRBJ2-1, the full variable domain reads DGGITQSPKYLFRKEGQNVTLSCEQNLNHDAMYWYRQDPGQGLRLIYYSQIVNDFQKGDIAEGYSVSREKKESFPLTVTSAQKNPTAFYLCASSIGGSSPEQFFGPGTRLTVL.

This clonotype was found a few times. In DNA form, the CDR3 reads TGTGCCAGCACTTCCGGGACTAGCGGCTTGGAGCAGTTCTTC. This gives the protein CASTSGTSGLEQFF. The chain has TRBV28 and TRBJ2-1; 11 bases fit TRBD2. The CDR3 totals 14 residues. Germline V gene sequence: CDR1 MDHEN, CDR2 SYDVKM. Unmatched junction bases numbered 9, after V lost 7 bases and J lost 10 bases.

The sample holds a few counts of this clonotype. V and J are TRBV6-1 and TRBJ2-3; D is unresolved. The DNA end lines up better with TRBJ2-7; the J call may be wrong. The CDR3 consists of 15 residues. Germline V CDR1 and CDR2: MNHNS, SASEGT. The chain's CDR3 is CASSESSARKDEQYF. In nucleotides, the CDR3 is TGTGCCAGCAGTGAAAGCTCAGCACGGAAAGACGAGCAGTACTTC.

The V gene is TRBV24-1, the J gene TRBJ2-1; 12 positions match TRBD2. CDR3 length equals 17 residues. V shed 5 bases, J shed 5 bases, and the junction held 9 bases outside the gene matches. Germline-derived CDR1 and CDR2 are KGHDR and SFDVKD. The CDR3 reads CATSGLAGGPQDNEQFF. The CDR3 DNA reads TGTGCCACCAGTGGTCTAGCGGGGGGGCCTCAAGACAATGAGCAGTTCTTC.

Only a few counts were recorded for this clonotype. One end of the junction is discordant with germline, which a read error may explain. This chain connects TRBV7-2 to TRBJ2-7; D gene ambiguous. The CDR3 spans 13 residues. Germline-derived CDR1 and CDR2 are SGHTA and FQGNSA. The CDR3 loop is CASQERYNSPLHF. In DNA form, the CDR3 reads TGTGCCAGCCAAGAACGGTATAATTCACCCCTCCACTTC.

V is TRBV6-1 and J is TRBJ2-7; D is possibly TRBD2 (6 bases). In germline, CDR1 is MNHNS, CDR2 SASEGT. Trimming left V 5 bases short and J 7 bases short, with 21 bases between. This CDR3 region has 15 residues. The CDR3 DNA sequence: TGTGCCAGCAGTTTGGATGGGGGGAGGTACAATGAGCAGTACTTC. As protein: CASSLDGGRYNEQYF.

This clonotype was recorded many times. The final CDR3 position lacks the conserved phenylalanine or tryptophan, pointing to a likely read error. The limits of the CDR3 on the DNA are not certain, so only TCRdb's listed CDR3 is given. The rearrangement uses TRBV7-2 and TRBJ2-7; the D call of TRBD1 is as the table states it, not checked on the DNA. The germline V gene has CDR1 SGHTA and CDR2 FQGNSA. The CDR3 spans 17 residues, counting both ends. CDR3 residues: CASSLGQGGNYGYTFGS.

The chain carries TRBV6-2 or TRBV6-3 and TRBJ1-1, with D perhaps matching TRBD1 (6 bases). The length of the CDR3 is 13 residues. Looked up from germline, CDR1 is MNHEY and CDR2 is SVGEGT. Deletions cut 6 bases from V and 2 bases from J, with 10 bases between. The CDR3 DNA is TGTGCCAGCAGCCACAGGGAAAACACTGAAGCTTTCTTT. Encoded protein: CASSHRENTEAFF.

This clonotype showed up just a few times. The V call is TRBV6-6, the J call TRBJ2-3; 8 nucleotides match TRBD2. With 2 bases clipped from V and 11 bases from J, the junction kept 6 bases outside the gene matches. The CDR3 spans 13 residues. From germline, CDR1 is MNHNY and CDR2 SVGAGI (reference sequence). Here the CDR3 reads CASSYLGTRLQYF. CDR3 DNA sequence: TGTGCCAGCAGTTACCTAGGGACTAGGTTGCAGTATTTT.

J is TRBJ2-1 and V is TRBV7-3, with 7 bases matching TRBD2. J was trimmed by 5 bases and V by 5 bases; bases with no gene match: 3. The CDR3 loop spans 13 amino acids. From germline, CDR1 is SGHTA and CDR2 FQGTGA. CDR3 amino acids: CASSIGTNNEQFF. The CDR3 region has the DNA TGTGCCAGCAGCATCGGGACTAACAATGAGCAGTTCTTC.

The chain combines TRBV7-2 with TRBJ2-1; possible D gene TRBD1, 6 bases. Per the germline V gene, CDR1 is SGHTA and CDR2 is FQGNSA. The CDR3 covers 14 residues. V was pared by 2 bases and J by 7 bases, with 12 bases between. CDR3 coding DNA: TGTGCCAGCAGCTTACATACCGGGACAAATGAGCAGTTCTTC. It yields the protein CASSLHTGTNEQFF.

As for this clonotype: This CDR3 is missing its conserved last phenylalanine or tryptophan, likely due to a read error. The DNA is left out, because the CDR3 cannot be placed on it with certainty; the CDR3 is given as TCRdb lists it. The chain carries TRBV12-3 or TRBV12-4 and TRBJ2-6; TRBD1 was called by the table and not checked on the DNA. The CDR3 has 13 residues if both end residues are counted. CDR3 sequence reads: CASSQQRGQYFGA.

About this clonotype: The CDR3 ends on some other residue instead of the conserved phenylalanine or tryptophan, so this is likely a read error. Because the CDR3's place on the DNA is in doubt, the DNA is left out and the CDR3 is given as listed by TCRdb. This chain links TRBV6-4 with TRBJ1-1. The CDR3 is 19 residues long, ends included. The germline CDR1 and CDR2 sequences are MRHNA and SNTAGT. CDR3: CASRPLAEGNPTMSSSSGQ.

The V call is TRBV7-8, the J call TRBJ1-1, with no clear D. CDR1 is SGHVS, CDR2 FQNEAQ, per germline. Trimming removed 3 bases from V and 3 bases from J, with 8 bases in between. The CDR3 length is 13 residues. For the CDR3, the DNA is TGTGCCAGCAGCTTTACCCCCGACACTGAAGCTTTCTTT. Its protein is CASSFTPDTEAFF. Full variable domain (remainder filled in from reference TRBV7-8 and TRBJ1-1): GAGVSQSPRYKVAKRGQDVALRCDPISGHVSLFWYQQALGQGPEFLTYFQNEAQLDKSGLPSDRFFAERPEGSVSTLKIQRTQQEDSAVYLCASSFTPDTEAFFGQGTRLTVV.

V and J are TRBV7-9 and TRBJ2-4; D is tentatively TRBD1 or TRBD2 (6 bases each). This CDR3 has 14 amino acids. The V end lost 5 bases, the J end lost 9 bases, and 17 bases lay between the germline ends. CDR1 SEHNR and CDR2 FQNEAQ come from the germline V gene (reference sequence). The CDR3 reads CASSTTVGGSIQYF. CDR3 DNA sequence: TGTGCCAGCAGCACTACGGTAGGGGGGTCCATTCAGTACTTC.

This clonotype has only a few counts. V usage is TRBV7-2 and J usage is TRBJ2-5, with TRBD2 matching over 10 bases. Near its end, the DNA agrees better with TRBJ2-1, so the J call may be wrong. The germline V gene has CDR1 SGHTA and CDR2 FQGNSA. CDR3 length: 16 residues. CDR3 region: CASSLEPAGGWGEQFF. The CDR3 DNA reads TGTGCCAGCAGCTTAGAGCCAGCGGGGGGGTGGGGTGAGCAGTTCTTC.